These T cell receptor beta chains were read from a single sample in a study of cytomegalovirus exposure and HLA in healthy donors. Generated by immunoSEQ multiplex PCR, the TCRdb table keeps only in-frame clones and is missing some. The repertoire holds 90,000 to 140,000 clones, with 60% to 80% as singletons. The sample consisted of PBMCs. These receptors all come from a man aged 25-40 years in good health and CMV-seronegative. The CDR3 runs from the conserved cysteine through the conserved F or W.

j_call,v_call,cdr3_aa
TRBJ2-4,TRBV5-4,CASSLGSGTAKNIQYF
TRBJ2-5,TRBV2,CASRRTGGVETQYF
TRBJ2-7,TRBV18,CASPVQSPYGTVTYEQYF
TRBJ1-1,TRBV19,CASSPRAGNTEAFF
TRBJ1-2,TRBV28,CASSSSDRGFRSSF
TRBJ2-7,TRBV28,CASGGTGSAHEQYF
TRBJ1-2,TRBV18,CASSEGALYGYTF
TRBJ1-4,TRBV2,CASSRGQSTNEKLFF
TRBJ2-5,TRBV4-3,CASSQLTSGSGETQYF
TRBJ1-2,TRBV19,CASSKNRASYTF
TRBJ2-7,TRBV5-4,CASSLYNYEQYF
TRBJ1-1,TRBV5-1,CASTPAGVNTEAFF